Listed below are T cell receptor beta chains from one sample, sequenced in a study of control samples from healthy donors and cancer patients. Here immunoSEQ multiplex PCR was the method, and the copy in TCRdb shows in-frame clones only, minus some. Among just under 65,000 clones listed, 85% were seen once. What was sequenced was blood. These receptors were taken from a man aged 40-49 years in good health. Each CDR3 is given with its conserved first and last residue. A D gene is named only where the DNA matches it firmly. Rows give clone size only sometimes, using once, few, many, or a class for an expanded clone.

>once|TRBJ2-5|TRBV19|TRBD1
CASSIDPLRDRGIETQYF
TGTGCCAGTAGTATAGATCCCCTAAGGGACAGGGGGATAGAGACCCAGTACTTC
>-|TRBJ2-7|TRBV27|-
CASSLLGRLGAEQYF
TGTGCCAGCAGTTTGCTTGGTAGGTTAGGGGCCGAGCAGTACTTC
>-|TRBJ2-3|TRBV28|TRBD2
CASRLAGGRADTQYF
TGTGCCAGCAGACTAGCGGGAGGACGGGCAGATACGCAGTATTTT
>-|TRBJ2-3|TRBV11-3|-
CASSLRTEGDTQYF
TGTGCCAGCAGCCTCAGGACAGAGGGGGATACGCAGTATTTT
>-|TRBJ2-2|TRBV6-2/TRBV6-3|-
CASSPKEVGELFF
TGTGCCAGCAGTCCCAAGGAGGTCGGGGAGCTGTTTTTT
>-|TRBJ1-3|TRBV28|TRBD1
CASSSGQGIAGNTIYF
TGTGCCAGCAGTTCCGGACAGGGGATTGCTGGAAACACCATATATTTT
>-|TRBJ2-3|TRBV7-3|-
CASSLRNTDTQYF
TGTGCCAGCAGCCTAAGAAACACAGATACGCAGTATTTT
>-|TRBJ1-1|TRBV7-9|-
CASSLSQGTEAFF
TGTGCCAGCAGCTTGAGCCAGGGGACTGAAGCTTTCTTT
>-|TRBJ2-4|TRBV7-9|-
CASSLGLALVAKNIQYF
TGTGCCAGCAGCTTAGGTTTGGCACTCGTAGCCAAAAACATTCAGTACTTC
>-|TRBJ2-5|TRBV4-3|-
CASSQDPRGGAKTQYF
TGCGCCAGCAGCCAAGATCCCCGAGGGGGGGCGAAGACCCAGTACTTC
>-|TRBJ2-3|TRBV30|TRBD2
CACHSAGTSGRRTDTQYF
TGTGCCTGCCACTCAGCCGGGACTAGCGGGAGGAGGACAGATACGCAGTATTTT
>-|TRBJ1-3|TRBV30|-
CAWSGSLSGNTIYF
TGTGCCTGGAGCGGTAGCCTCTCTGGAAACACCATATATTTT
>once|TRBJ2-7|TRBV7-2|TRBD2
CASSLDNGLAGGRDEQYF
TGTGCCAGCAGCTTAGACAATGGACTAGCGGGGGGGCGGGACGAGCAGTACTTC
>-|TRBJ2-2|TRBV7-2|-
CASSQRGGTNTGELFF
TGTGCCAGCAGTCAACGCGGCGGTACGAACACCGGGGAGCTGTTTTTT
>-|TRBJ1-3|TRBV30|-
CAWRIGGGRNTIYF
TGTGCCTGGAGAATCGGGGGTGGAAGAAACACCATATATTTT